These T cell receptor beta chains were read from a single sample in a study of early T cells in non-severe SARS-CoV-2 infection. TCRdb redid the calling of the 5' RACE reads with MiXCR, one entry per CDR3 protein. The sample comprises around 44,000 distinct CDR3 sequences, 6% to 8% of which are singletons, and roughly 6% rests with the top ten. Sequencing was carried out using whole blood. The receptor source for this set is an adult who was a healthcare worker with PCR-confirmed SARS-CoV-2 infection or an uninfected control (not recorded which). The CDR3 runs from the conserved cysteine through the conserved F or W. The size of a clone is reported for some rows only, either as once, few or many, or as a class for expanded clones.

TRBJ1-4	many	TRBV5-4	CASSSGQPNEKLFF
TRBJ2-3	once	TRBV29-1	CSVAAGASTDTQYF
TRBJ2-3	NA	TRBV6-4	CASSDSGGAGNTQYF
TRBJ1-4	many	TRBV5-1	CASSLDGTKNEKLFF
TRBJ2-3	many	TRBV5-4	CASSPTSNTDTQYF
TRBJ2-5	NA	TRBV10-1	CASSESGIQTQYF
TRBJ1-5	many	TRBV6-1	CASRGTGVEPQHF
TRBJ2-7	many	TRBV6-1	CASSEGTGSSYEQYF
TRBJ1-6	few	TRBV7-9	CASSTGTGFNSPLHF
TRBJ1-4	many	TRBV7-6	CASSLEGDSEEKLFF
TRBJ1-5	NA	TRBV7-3	CASSLRYGQPQHF
TRBJ2-3	NA	TRBV7-2	CASSSQGSVFNTQYF
TRBJ2-2	NA	TRBV3-1	CASSQRGTTGELFF
TRBJ2-1	NA	TRBV11-2	CASSLLRASGAYNEQFF
TRBJ1-1	few	TRBV30	CAWTGDRGAEAFF
TRBJ1-5	few	TRBV20-1	CSANLPGDGQPQHF
TRBJ2-3	NA	TRBV6-5	CASSLRRDTDTQYF
TRBJ2-5	many	TRBV12-3/TRBV12-4	CASTRTSLQETQYF
TRBJ2-2	NA	TRBV2	CASRKRPGLAATGELFF
TRBJ2-1	many	TRBV7-9	CASSASGGDNEQFF
TRBJ2-2	many	TRBV27	CASRGLAGVTGELFF
TRBJ2-3	few	TRBV29-1	CSVEGADTQYF
TRBJ2-7	few	TRBV2	CASSRTGGYEQYF
TRBJ2-7	few	TRBV28	CASSLKGRQLSEQYF
TRBJ1-1	many	TRBV7-9	CASSLLRGSGEAFF
TRBJ2-1	many	TRBV20-1	CSARLAGAVYNEQFF
TRBJ2-1	few	TRBV28	CASSSRTSGGFYNEQFF
TRBJ2-4	many	TRBV28	CASTSPSPGENIQYF
TRBJ2-7	many	TRBV12-3/TRBV12-4	CASSAGTPYEQYF
TRBJ2-2	few	TRBV27	CASSSQGAGTGELFF
TRBJ1-2	many	TRBV27	CASSPLNRGRIYGYTF
TRBJ1-4	many	TRBV6-5	CASSYDRLATNEKLFF
TRBJ2-3	many	TRBV12-3/TRBV12-4	CASSLVFFGGTDTQYF
TRBJ1-2	medium-sized	TRBV18	CASSPPGQGEHGYTF
TRBJ2-3	NA	TRBV7-6	CASSDGTTKRDTQYF
TRBJ1-1	many	TRBV11-2	CASSPGLNTEAFF
TRBJ2-3	many	TRBV3-1	CASSQDWGTDTQYF
TRBJ2-5	NA	TRBV29-1	CSVSDRVGETQYF
TRBJ1-6	many	TRBV7-8	CASSLLENSPLHF
TRBJ2-7	many	TRBV6-2/TRBV6-3	CASSTLSYEQYF
TRBJ2-2	few	TRBV6-2/TRBV6-3	CASSYGRGDTGELFF
TRBJ2-4	many	TRBV5-1	CASPDREQNIQYF
TRBJ2-7	NA	TRBV20-1	CSAAPSGGAYEQYF
TRBJ1-6	few	TRBV20-1	CSATGRYNSPLHF
TRBJ2-1	NA	TRBV20-1	CSARFSGGSYNEQFF
TRBJ1-6	NA	TRBV7-3	CASSLMGQGSSPLHF
TRBJ2-7	NA	TRBV11-2	CASSSSGEQYF
TRBJ1-2	many	TRBV5-5	CASSLAASLNYGYTF
TRBJ2-5	few	TRBV12-3/TRBV12-4	CASSFPAETQETQYF